This TCR beta chain originates from a study of OX40 agonist ivuxolimab in advanced cancers. With respect to the entire study: Ivuxolimab was an agonistic, fully human IgG2 monoclonal antibody directed against OX40 (CD134), a costimulatory receptor. Intravenous ivuxolimab was administered to patients every 2 weeks at six dose levels: 0.01, 0.1, 0.3, 1.5, 3 and 10 mg/kg. Of the 52 patients in dose escalation, around 20 had hepatocellular carcinoma, roughly 15 had melanoma, 9 had renal cell carcinoma and 9 had head and neck cancer. A male proportion of roughly 85% and a mean age of about 60 years, ranging from about 23 to 79, were recorded for the dose-escalation cohort. Patients were allowed to have had prior anti-PD-1, anti-PD-L1 or anti-CTLA-4 therapy, and 30% to 40% of the dose-escalation patients had previously received checkpoint inhibitors. Partial responses occurred in three dose-escalation patients, of whom one had hepatocellular carcinoma and two had cutaneous melanoma. The point of sequencing TCRbeta in the periphery was to test whether ivuxolimab changed TCR sequence diversity and drove clonal T-cell expansion. The monotherapy dose-escalation portion (N of about 47 patients) of the phase I ivuxolimab trial is reported in the paper.

Germline trimming amounts to 0 bases on V and 1 base on J, with 6 as the count of junction bases outside the gene matches. The germline V gene (reference sequence) gives CDR1 as SGHNT and CDR2 as YYREEE. CDR3 length: 16 amino acids, cysteine to phenylalanine. The only DNA kept is the CDR3, 48 bases in frame from the first base. To sequence the TCRbeta CDR3 region, genomic DNA was isolated from the sorted cells. TCRbeta CDR3 regions were sequenced using the immunoSEQ Assay. This immuneACCESS table, as held by TCRdb, lists in-frame sequences with V and J called but not all clones. Of the missing ones, under half trace to an unresolved V gene in checked studies; the others have no known cause. The sample data list tens of thousands of clones, and roughly 86% of these were observed just once. The top ten constitute 15% of the sample. The trial excluded patients who had a history of autoimmune disease or who were on systemic immunosuppression. Peripheral blood for TCR sequencing was collected from all dose cohorts at baseline, on cycle 4 day 1, and on cycle 7 day 1. The samples were drawn from a first-in-human, open-label, multicenter phase I dose-escalation trial of ivuxolimab. Adults with locally advanced or metastatic melanoma, renal cell carcinoma, hepatocellular carcinoma or head and neck squamous cell carcinoma were enrolled in the trial. CD4+ and CD8+ T cells were sorted separately from peripheral blood before TCR sequencing.

As regards this clone: Its antigen has not been determined. Per-base qualities were not stored, and no clone one base away is much larger.

General study outcomes and caveats: On average, CD8+ T cells showed more expanded clones than CD4+ T cells after ivuxolimab. Partial responders in the 0.1-3.0 mg/kg groups had among the lowest normalized peripheral clonal expansion, especially among CD8+ T cells. Antigen specificity was not determined for the clonally expanded peripheral T cells. At doses of 0.1 to 3.0 mg/kg, clonal expansion of both CD4+ and CD8+ blood T cells was observed from baseline to week 6. Low levels of normalized T-cell clonal expansion were also seen in some patients who did not respond.

The receptor comes from an adult with an advanced solid tumor such as melanoma, head and neck, liver or kidney cancer. The source was CD4+ or CD8+ T cells sorted from blood, collected in a trial of the OX40 agonist ivuxolimab. Recombination joined TRBV5-4 with TRBJ1-2; the central 7 bases match TRBD1. The bases read TGTGCCAGCAGCTTGGGGATAACAGGGGATAACTATGGCTACACCTTC. It encodes CASSLGITGDNYGYTF.